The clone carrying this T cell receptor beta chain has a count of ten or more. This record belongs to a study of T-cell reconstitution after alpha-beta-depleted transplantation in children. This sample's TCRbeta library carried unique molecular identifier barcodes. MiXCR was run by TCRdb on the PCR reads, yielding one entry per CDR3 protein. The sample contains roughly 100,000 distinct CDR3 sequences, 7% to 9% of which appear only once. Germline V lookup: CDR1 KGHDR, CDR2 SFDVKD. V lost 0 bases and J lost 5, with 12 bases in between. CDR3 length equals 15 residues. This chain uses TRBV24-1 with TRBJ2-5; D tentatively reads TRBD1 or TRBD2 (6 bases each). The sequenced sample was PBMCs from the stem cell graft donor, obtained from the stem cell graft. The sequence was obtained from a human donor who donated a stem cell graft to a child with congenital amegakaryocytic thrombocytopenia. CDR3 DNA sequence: TGTGCCACCAGTGATTTGCCCGGGGGCAGGGAGACCCAGTACTTC. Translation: CATSDLPGGRETQYF.